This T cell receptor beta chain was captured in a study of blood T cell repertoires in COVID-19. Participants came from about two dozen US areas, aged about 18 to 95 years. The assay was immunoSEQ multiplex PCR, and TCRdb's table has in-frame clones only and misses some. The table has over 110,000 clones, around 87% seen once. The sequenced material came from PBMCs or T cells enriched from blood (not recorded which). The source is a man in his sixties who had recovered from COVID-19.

This chain's CDR3 is CASSEGQFELFF. The CDR3 DNA sequence: TGTGCCAGCAGTGAGGGACAGTTTGAACTGTTTTTT. This chain joins TRBV25-1 and TRBJ1-4; 7 bases are a match to TRBD1. V shed 3 bases and J 12 bases; nucleotides not matched to a gene: 4. Germline V gene data show CDR1 as MGHDK and CDR2 as SYGVNS. The CDR3 length is 12 residues.